This record covers a single T cell receptor (beta chain). CDR1 is MGHRA, CDR2 YSYEKL, per germline. The V segment lost 5 bases and the J segment 0 bases; nucleotides outside the gene matches: 11. The CDR3 length is 20 residues. The data are from a study of blood T cell repertoires in COVID-19. Cohort 3 donors were reported recovered after two negative PCRs, clearance, or symptom resolution. Original processing notes: Cell counts per sample came from amplifying reference gene primers. Some clones are missing from TCRdb's copy, which holds only in-frame ones; the method was immunoSEQ multiplex PCR. V and J calls and clone size are copied from that table; D and trimming were computed from the DNA. The sample lists 200,000 to 250,000 clones, about 88% occurring once.

The gene calls are TRBV4-1 and TRBJ2-1; 15 nucleotides agree with TRBD2. The receptor comes from a woman aged 50 to 60 who had recovered from COVID-19. Sequencing was carried out using PBMCs or T cells enriched from blood (not recorded which). The CDR3 reads CASSYRTSGRAGSSYNEQFF. DNA of the CDR3: TGCGCCAGCAGCTACCGGACTAGCGGGAGGGCCGGATCCTCCTACAATGAGCAGTTCTTC.